These 21 T cell receptor beta chains originate from one sample sequenced in a study of T cells in localized non-small cell lung cancer. TCRdb keeps only in-frame clones here, not all; method: immunoSEQ multiplex PCR. In the table there are over 30,000 clones, roughly 88% of which are singletons. Specimen: peripheral blood, collected before any cancer treatment. All receptors derive from a woman aged 40 to 75 with stage I lung adenocarcinoma.

This rearrangement joins TRBV28 to TRBJ2-7; 7 nucleotides match TRBD1. The ends lost 3 bases at V and 5 bases at J; junction bases unmatched: 4. The CDR3 spans 13 residues. Germline V CDR1 and CDR2: MDHEN, SYDVKM. CDR3 DNA: TGTGCCAGCAGTTTCAACAGGGGCCACGAGCAGTACTTC. Its protein is CASSFNRGHEQYF.

The V gene is TRBV27, the J gene TRBJ2-6; TRBD1 aligns across 7 bases. Germline V gene sequence: CDR1 MNHEY, CDR2 SMNVEV (reference sequence). Trimming removed 6 bases from V and 2 bases from J; junction bases left unmatched: 4. The CDR3 has 15 amino acids. The CDR3 loop is CASSPGTAGANVLTF. Written as DNA, the CDR3 is TGTGCCAGCAGCCCCGGGACAGCTGGGGCCAACGTCCTGACTTTC.

This clone was seen once. The chain links TRBV19 to TRBJ1-1; D is ambiguous. Germline V lookup: CDR1 LNHDA, CDR2 SQIVND (reference sequence). V shed 5 bases and J shed 1 base, with 14 bases lying between them. The length of the CDR3 is 15 residues. CDR3 coding DNA: TGTGCCAGTAGTCCTACGACATTATCGAACACTGAAGCTTTCTTT. This codes for CASSPTTLSNTEAFF.

Details on this clone: This CDR3 is missing its conserved last phenylalanine or tryptophan, likely due to a read error. It is unclear where the CDR3 begins or ends on the DNA, so no DNA is shown, and the CDR3 is as TCRdb lists it. The rearrangement joins TRBV7-2 to TRBJ1-2. The germline CDR1 and CDR2 sequences are SGHTA and FQGNSA. The CDR3 spans 13 residues, counting both ends. CDR3 loop: CASSSQELSTQHM.

The rearrangement joins TRBV5-1 to TRBJ2-1, with D maybe TRBD2 (5 bases). The CDR3 consists of 13 residues. V dropped 4 bases and J dropped 5 bases, with 10 bases sitting between them. CDR1 SGHRS and CDR2 YFSETQ come from the germline V gene. CDR3 coding DNA: TGCGCCAGCAGCGCGGGTGGGGACAATGAGCAGTTCTTC. Its translation: CASSAGGDNEQFF.

The chain recombines TRBV5-4 with TRBJ2-5; the D is unclear. This CDR3 is built from 13 residues. The germline V and J ends were trimmed by 1 base and 3 bases, with 7 bases remaining between them. CDR1 and CDR2 from the germline V gene are SGHNT and YYREEE (reference sequence). The DNA of the CDR3 is TGTGCCAGCAGCTTGCGTGGAGAAGAGACCCAGTACTTC. The encoded protein is CASSLRGEETQYF.

The J gene is TRBJ1-1, the V gene TRBV19; TRBD1 is a possible D gene (5 bases). The germline gives CDR1 LNHDA, CDR2 SQIVND (reference sequence). Trimming removed 7 bases from V and 1 base from J, with 13 bases in between. The CDR3 is made up of 14 amino acids. As DNA, the CDR3 is TGTGCCAGTACCCTGACGGGGCCGAACACTGAAGCTTTCTTT. It yields the protein CASTLTGPNTEAFF.

This rearrangement joins TRBV6-6 to TRBJ2-7, with 8 bases that match TRBD1. The germline V gene has CDR1 MNHNY and CDR2 SVGAGI (reference sequence). This CDR3 has 15 amino acids. V was pared by 3 bases and J by 5 bases, with 9 bases of the junction left unmatched. CDR3 DNA sequence: TGTGCCAGCAGTTATCCAGGGGGCGGCGGGGACGAGCAGTACTTC. This sequence encodes CASSYPGGGGDEQYF.

V is TRBV5-1 and J is TRBJ2-4; the D gene is possibly TRBD2 (5 bases). This CDR3 has 14 residues. V lost 4 bases to trimming and J lost 8 bases, with 16 bases between them. Germline V gives CDR1 SGHRS, CDR2 YFSETQ. The CDR3, as DNA: TGCGCCAGCAGCCGGGGAGCCTACTTAGACATTCAGTACTTC. This codes for CASSRGAYLDIQYF.

This chain links TRBV28 with TRBJ2-2, with 15 positions matching TRBD2. CDR3 length: 18 residues. Trimming cost V 7 bases and J 1 base; bases outside gene matches: 7. CDR1 is MDHEN and CDR2 is SYDVKM in the germline V gene. The CDR3 loop is CASTRTSGRAQNTGELFF. Here the CDR3 DNA reads TGTGCCAGCACCCGGACTAGCGGGAGGGCCCAGAACACCGGGGAGCTGTTTTTT.

The rearrangement links TRBV10-1 to TRBJ2-7, with D unresolved. Trimming removed 6 bases at V and 3 bases at J, with 3 bases between. The CDR3 contains 10 residues. The germline CDR1 and CDR2 sequences are WNHNN and SYGVQD (reference sequence). The CDR3 DNA follows: TGCGCCAGCAGCTTCTACGAGCAGTACTTC. It is translated as CASSFYEQYF.

The chain uses TRBV6-6 and TRBJ1-1; no clear D gene. The ends were cut back, 2 bases at V and 1 base at J, with 8 bases in the middle. CDR1 and CDR2 (germline): MNHNY, SVGAGI (reference sequence). The CDR3 contains 14 residues. CDR3 sequence reads: CASSYPTQNTEAFF. The CDR3 nucleotides read TGTGCCAGCAGTTACCCAACTCAGAACACTGAAGCTTTCTTT.

This sequence joins TRBV6-5 and TRBJ2-3; TRBD1 aligns across 7 bases. The CDR3 runs 14 residues. CDR1 is MNHEY and CDR2 is SVGAGI in the germline V gene. J was trimmed by 7 bases and V by 4 bases; bases with no gene match: 8. CDR3 region: CASSSSNRGYTQYF. CDR3 nucleotide sequence: TGTGCCAGCAGTTCCTCAAACAGGGGCTATACGCAGTATTTT.

The J gene is TRBJ1-5, the V gene TRBV2, with TRBD1 matching over 7 bases. The CDR3 has 13 residues. CDR1 and CDR2 (germline): SNHLY, FYNNEI. J lost 3 bases, V lost 7 bases, and 3 bases had no gene match. CDR3 nucleotide sequence: TGTGCCAGCAAGGGACAGTACAATCAGCCCCAGCATTTT. It specifies CASKGQYNQPQHF.

This chain uses TRBV5-5 with TRBJ2-5; 8 bases match TRBD1. The DNA end is more similar to TRBJ2-7, so the J call may be wrong. The CDR3 runs 15 residues. Per germline, CDR1 SGHKS and CDR2 YYEKEE (reference sequence). CDR3 nucleotide sequence: TGTGCCAGCAGTTCTCCCTGGACAGGGAACTACGAGCAGTACTTC. Its translation: CASSSPWTGNYEQYF.

The chain has TRBV28 and TRBJ1-5; possible D gene TRBD1, 5 bases. The CDR3 length is 16 residues. The germline V gene encodes CDR1 MDHEN and CDR2 SYDVKM. Deletions cut 7 bases from V and 5 bases from J, with 21 bases between. The CDR3 region is CASNPSYGGADQPQHF. The CDR3 DNA reads TGTGCCAGCAACCCTAGTTACGGGGGAGCAGATCAGCCCCAGCATTTT. Filled out from reference TRBV28 and TRBJ1-5, the complete variable domain reads DVKVTQSSRYLVKRTGEKVFLECVQDMDHENMFWYRQDPGLGLRLIYFSYDVKMKEKGDIPEGYSVSREKKERFSLILESASTNQTSMYLCASNPSYGGADQPQHFGDGTRLSIL.

The V and J genes are TRBV2 and TRBJ2-1; D is undetermined. The germline gives CDR1 SNHLY, CDR2 FYNNEI. This CDR3 is built from 15 residues. V shed 4 bases and J shed 4 bases, with 14 bases lying between them. The CDR3 protein is CASSVSSNPYNEQFF. Written as DNA, the CDR3 is TGTGCCAGCAGTGTTTCCTCGAACCCATACAATGAGCAGTTCTTC.

This chain connects TRBV18 to TRBJ1-4, with 8 positions matching TRBD1. This CDR3 is 18 amino acids long. Germline trimming cut 3 bases from V and 5 bases from J; bases unmatched to any gene: 14. CDR1 and CDR2 (germline): KGHSH, LQKENI. CDR3 in DNA: TGTGCCAGCTCACCGTGGGGACAGGCCACCCGGGGAAATGAAAAACTGTTTTTT. Translating gives CASSPWGQATRGNEKLFF.

The V call is TRBV5-1, the J call TRBJ2-1, with TRBD1 as a possible D gene (5 bases). The CDR3 spans 15 residues. Germline V gene data show CDR1 as SGHRS and CDR2 as YFSETQ. The germline V and J ends were trimmed by 4 bases and 0 bases, with 11 bases remaining between them. The CDR3, as DNA: TGCGCCAGCAGCCCTCGACAGTACTCCTACAATGAGCAGTTCTTC. This sequence encodes CASSPRQYSYNEQFF.

CDR3 nucleotides: TGCGCCAGCAGCTTGGAACGGCAGTCTGGGGCCAACGTCCTGACTTTC. Translation: CASSLERQSGANVLTF. The J gene is TRBJ2-6, the V gene TRBV5-1; D gene ambiguous. The ends were cut back, 0 bases at V and 1 base at J, with 8 bases in the middle. The CDR3 runs to 16 residues. Germline CDR1 reads SGHRS; CDR2 reads YFSETQ.

The rearrangement joins TRBV6-5 to TRBJ1-1; maybe TRBD1 (5 bases). The CDR3 is made up of 14 amino acids. Germline V CDR1 and CDR2: MNHEY, SVGAGI. With 5 bases removed from V and 0 bases from J, the gap between germline ends came to 10 bases. Here the CDR3 reads CASSPQTVNTEAFF. Here the CDR3 DNA reads TGTGCCAGCAGTCCCCAGACAGTGAACACTGAAGCTTTCTTT.